In its sample, the clone carrying this T cell receptor (beta chain) was seen once. This entry comes from a study of T cells in Graves' hyperthyroidism and ophthalmopathy. Amplified TCR beta CDR3 regions derived from RNA transcripts. First-round RT-PCR of the TCR CDR3 relied on the HTBI primer set. TCRdb ran MiXCR on the multiplex PCR reads and lists one entry per CDR3 protein. The table lists fewer than 750,000 distinct CDR3 sequences, about half of them singletons. V lost 4 bases to trimming and J lost 3 bases; unmatched junction nucleotides: 10. The CDR3 length is 17 residues. The germline CDR1 and CDR2 sequences are SGHAT and FQNNGV.

The chain has TRBV11-2 and TRBJ2-7; 12 bases align to TRBD2. The sequencing sample was made of peripheral blood or thyroid tissue (not recorded which). This receptor was identified in a young woman with Graves' hyperthyroidism. Written as DNA, the CDR3 is TGTGCCAGCAGCTCGTTGACCGGACTAGCGGGGATCTACGAGCAGTACTTC. As protein: CASSSLTGLAGIYEQYF.